The present T cell receptor (beta chain) was sequenced within a study of T cells after yellow fever vaccination. Study-level background: With SMART-Seq v4 Ultra Low Input, the fractions containing low cell numbers were prepared.

CDR1 and CDR2 from the germline V gene are LGHNA and YSLEER. This CDR3 comprises 15 residues. The V and J ends lost 4 bases and 0 bases respectively, with 10 bases between them. This clonotype was picked up many times. A 5'RACE template-switching step, the method used to make TCR cDNA, added a universal primer site and UMIs. TCRdb itself ran the 5' RACE reads through MiXCR, one entry per CDR3 protein. Of roughly 310,000 distinct CDR3 sequences listed, more than 3% are singletons. The chain is built from TRBV4-3 and TRBJ1-3; D call uncertain. The specimen comprised PBMCs, sampled on the day of the yellow fever booster vaccination. This clonotype was obtained from a man between 18 and 35 years old who received the YFV17D yellow fever vaccine. The DNA of the CDR3 is TGCGCCAGCAGCCCCGGACCGGACTCTGGAAACACCATATATTTT. This codes for CASSPGPDSGNTIYF.